The clone carrying this T cell receptor (beta chain) was recorded a few times. Its target is unknown. CDR1 is SGDLS, CDR2 YYNGEE, per germline. V was shortened by 0 bases and J by 0 bases, with 6 bases between the two germline ends. The CDR3 contains 14 residues. This entry comes from a study of CD8+ T cells in alopecia areata. Across the whole study: A regimen of oral tofacitinib, 5 to 10 mg twice daily, was given to treated patients. The protocol delivered tofacitinib for 6 to 18 months, then withdrew it for 6 months.

Punch biopsies of lesional scalp, plus peripheral blood, were taken from alopecia areata patients. Study-wide results and limits: It was lesional scalp, especially alopecia totalis/universalis, that showed higher clonality than normal scalp.

Extraction and reverse transcription of RNA yielded cDNA as the sequencing template. The data were produced by immunoSEQ multiplex PCR, yet TCRdb's version contains in-frame clones alone and is incomplete. There are hundreds of thousands of clones in the sample; approximately 61% occur only once, and under 1.5% lies in the top ten. The genes are TRBV9 and TRBJ1-1, with D possibly being TRBD1 (6 bases). This sequence was found in a human donor with alopecia areata. Source: CD4+ T cells sorted from blood, taken at week 0. The CDR3 region is CASSVAGVNTEAFF. The CDR3 DNA follows: TGTGCCAGCAGCGTAGCAGGGGTGAACACTGAAGCTTTCTTT.